This T cell receptor (beta chain) emerged from a study of neoadjuvant anti-PD-1 for oral cavity cancer (dated by TCRdb to about 2021). Turning to the overall study: Patients mostly received three to four biweekly doses of nivolumab at 3 mg/kg before curative-intent surgical resection. For patients who did not progress, a fourth nivolumab dose was given around day 43, followed by definitive surgical resection on days 50-56. Under RECIST 1.1, patients with complete response, partial response or stable disease were classed as responders, and patients with progression were classed as non-responders. The parent correlative cohort included around twelve patients, with a 33% response rate. General findings and caveats noted by the study authors: Higher pretreatment blood Treg/Th17 ratios correlated with both higher pretreatment blood TCRbeta clonality and lower post-treatment tumor TCRbeta clonality. Only three patients per response group were included in the TCR analyses, and the authors called for validation in larger cohorts. Larger post-treatment sizes of preexisting intratumoral clones correlated with greater tumor shrinkage, suggesting expansion of preexisting clones contributed to response.

This clone came up a few times. What this receptor recognizes is not known. Base qualities are not at hand, and no much larger clone is one base apart. V and J are truncated by 4 bases and 4 bases respectively, leaving an intervening sequence of 19 bases. The germline V gene supplies CDR1 KGHSH and CDR2 LQKENI. There are 16 amino acids in the CDR3, from cysteine to phenylalanine inclusive. Only the CDR3 portion is preserved as DNA: 48 bases, with reading frame beginning at the first base. What the time point label conveys for this sample: after neoadjuvant nivolumab, at surgical resection. Patients were newly diagnosed with stage II-IVA oral cavity squamous cell carcinoma and had received no prior systemic or radiation treatment. The cohort consisted of patients with HPV-negative, locally advanced oral cavity squamous cell carcinoma. Samples came from a longitudinal correlative study of a single-arm phase II trial of neoadjuvant nivolumab in oral cavity squamous cell carcinoma. Subject-matched pre- and post-treatment PBMCs and tumors from three responders and three non-responders underwent genomic DNA-based TCRbeta sequencing. Genomic DNA was isolated from tumor tissue using the Maxwell RSC DNA from Tissue kit.

For survey sequencing, tumor libraries mostly used 4.8 ug of input genomic DNA, with two replicates for each sample. The immunoSEQ hsTCRbeta kit was used to prepare TCRbeta libraries, following the manufacturer's instructions. Sequencing of the completed libraries took place using an Illumina NovaSeq 6000 S4 flow cell after they had been pooled to about 3 nM. In the paper's pipeline: The immunoSEQ Analyzer was used for raw data preprocessing and quality control. The analysis was limited to productive rearrangements, and each clonotype was defined by a unique CDR3 amino acid sequence. Repertoire clonality was estimated as the Gini-Simpson index, which was calculated using the R package tcR. Student's t test was used to compare Gini indices, while Pearson correlation assessed associations with tumor size change. TCRdb obtained this table from immuneACCESS and retained in-frame rearrangements with V and J assigned. These tables miss some clones; where compared with another copy, unresolved V genes account for less than half of the shortfall, and the remainder is unexplained. The D gene and trimming were derived from the DNA, and the V and J assignments and clone size from that table. The sample yields approximately 37,000 clones; about 36% were counted once. The top ten clones comprise approximately 15% of the sample.

This TCR came from a person aged 35-80 years with oral cavity squamous cell carcinoma. Recombination connected TRBV18 to TRBJ2-5; the D gene is perhaps TRBD2, on 6 matching bases. The sample here was tumor tissue, taken after nivolumab (anti-PD-1) treatment. The CDR3 reads as follows: CASSLGDQGAGETQYF. Here is the DNA: TGTGCCAGCTCACTTGGAGACCAGGGAGCGGGAGAGACCCAGTACTTC.